The clone carrying this T cell receptor beta chain showed up just a few times. The antigen remains unidentified. TCRdb recomputed calls from the RT-PCR reads with MiXCR, one row per CDR3 protein. The table has around 570,000 distinct CDR3 sequences, roughly 12% seen once. The data stem from a study of response to subunit inactivated influenza vaccine. Study observations and caveats: Few new T cells, the authors suggested, are recruited by each seasonal influenza vaccination.

After removal of 5 bases from V and 6 bases from J, the junction contained 11 bases not matched to a gene. Germline V gives CDR1 LNHDA, CDR2 SQIVND (reference sequence). The CDR3 consists of 16 residues. The same data also went into a second study, on T cells expressing NK-cell markers. From that paper: 5'RACE template switching built TCR beta cDNA with unique molecular identifiers. The contribution of dominant NKG2C+ clonotypes to CD8+ T cells in five to seven donors was roughly 1.0-7.0%.

The chain has TRBV19 and TRBJ1-5; TRBD1 aligns across 9 bases. The sample consisted of PBMCs from blood, taken on the day of vaccination. The source of this sequence is a man in his fifties or sixties who received an inactivated influenza vaccine. CDR3 sequence: CASSSRQGVAVQPQHF. Written as DNA, the CDR3 is TGTGCCAGTAGTTCCCGACAGGGGGTGGCGGTTCAGCCCCAGCATTTT.